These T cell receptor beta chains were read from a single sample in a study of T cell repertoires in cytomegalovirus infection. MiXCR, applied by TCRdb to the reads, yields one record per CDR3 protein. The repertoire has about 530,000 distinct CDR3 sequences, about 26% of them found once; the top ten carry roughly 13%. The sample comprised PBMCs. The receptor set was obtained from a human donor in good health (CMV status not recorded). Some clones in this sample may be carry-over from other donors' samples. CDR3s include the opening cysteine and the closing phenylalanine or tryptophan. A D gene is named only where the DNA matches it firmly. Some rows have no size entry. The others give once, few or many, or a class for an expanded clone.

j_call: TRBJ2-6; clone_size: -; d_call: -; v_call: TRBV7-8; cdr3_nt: TGTGCCAGCAGCTTCCTGGGGATCACTGGGGCCAACGTCCTGACTTTC; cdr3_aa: CASSFLGITGANVLTF
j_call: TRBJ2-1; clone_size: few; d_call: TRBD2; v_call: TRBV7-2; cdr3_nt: TGTGCCAGCAGCTTAGAAGCGGGGCCATGGAATGAGCAGTTCTTC; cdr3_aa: CASSLEAGPWNEQFF
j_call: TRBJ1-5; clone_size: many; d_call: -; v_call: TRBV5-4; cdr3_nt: TGTGCCAGCAGTTCCGGAGGGCTGAGCAATCAGCCCCAGCATTTT; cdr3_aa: CASSSGGLSNQPQHF
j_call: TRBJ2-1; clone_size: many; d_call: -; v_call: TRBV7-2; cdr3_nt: TGTGCCAGCAGCTTAGGGGGCGGGAACGATGAGCAGTTCTTC; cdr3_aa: CASSLGGGNDEQFF
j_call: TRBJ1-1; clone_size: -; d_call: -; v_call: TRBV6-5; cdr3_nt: TGTGCCAGCAGTTACTCGACGGACGGATTTGAAGCTTTCTTT; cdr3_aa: CASSYSTDGFEAFF
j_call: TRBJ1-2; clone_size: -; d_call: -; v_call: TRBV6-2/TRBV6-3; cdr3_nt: TGTGCCAGCAGCCGTTACGACAGTGAGGGGCATGGCTACACCTTC; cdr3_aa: CASSRYDSEGHGYTF
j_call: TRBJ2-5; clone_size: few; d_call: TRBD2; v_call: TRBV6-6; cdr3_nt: TGTGCCACCCTCCGGGAGGAGAAGGGAGAGACCCAGTACTTC; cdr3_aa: CATLREEKGETQYF
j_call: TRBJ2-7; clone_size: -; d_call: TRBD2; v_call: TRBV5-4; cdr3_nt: TGTGCCAGCAGCTCTCGACAAGCGGGACCCACCTACGAGCAGTACTTC; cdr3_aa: CASSSRQAGPTYEQYF
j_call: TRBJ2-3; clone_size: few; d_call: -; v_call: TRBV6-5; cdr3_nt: TGTGCCAGCAGTTACTCCGGACTATTAAACACAGATACGCAGTATTTT; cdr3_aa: CASSYSGLLNTDTQYF
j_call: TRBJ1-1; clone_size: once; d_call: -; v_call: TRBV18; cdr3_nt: TGTGCCAACTCACCCGGGGGGGGCCTGAGTCAGATGAACACTGAAGCTTTCTTT; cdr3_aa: CANSPGGGLSQMNTEAFF
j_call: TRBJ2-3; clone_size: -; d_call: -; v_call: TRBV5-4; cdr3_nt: TGTGCCAGCAGCTTGAGACAGGTTGCGGATACGCAGTGTTTT; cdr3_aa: CASSLRQVADTQCF
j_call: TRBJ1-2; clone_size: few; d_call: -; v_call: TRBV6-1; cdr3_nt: TGTGCCAGCAGTTTCAGGGGAGGTGATGATGGCTACACCTTC; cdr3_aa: CASSFRGGDDGYTF
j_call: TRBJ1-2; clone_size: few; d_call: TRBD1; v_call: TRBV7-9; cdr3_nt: TGTGCCAGCAGCTTAGCCAGCTTTGGGACAGATGGCTACACCTTC; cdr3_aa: CASSLASFGTDGYTF
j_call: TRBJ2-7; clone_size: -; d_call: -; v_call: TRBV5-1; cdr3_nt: TGCGCCAGCAGCTTGCAGGGCCCCCCGGGGGAGCAGTACTTC; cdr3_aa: CASSLQGPPGEQYF
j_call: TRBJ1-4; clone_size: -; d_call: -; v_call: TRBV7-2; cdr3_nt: TGTGCCAGCTCACGAGACAGGTCCAGTAATGAAAAACTGTTTTTT; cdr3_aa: CASSRDRSSNEKLFF
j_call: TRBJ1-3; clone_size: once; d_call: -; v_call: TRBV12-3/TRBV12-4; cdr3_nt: TGTGCCAACAGCATCCGGGAAGGTGGAAACACCATATATTTT; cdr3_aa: CANSIREGGNTIYF
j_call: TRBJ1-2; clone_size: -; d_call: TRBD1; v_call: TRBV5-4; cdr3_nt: TGTGCCAGCAGCTTGGATGACAGGGGGTATGGCTACACCTTC; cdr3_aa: CASSLDDRGYGYTF
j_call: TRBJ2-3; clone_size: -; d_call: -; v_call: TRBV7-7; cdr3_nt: TGTGCTAGCAGCCCAACCTCCCCGACAGACACAGATACGCAGTATTTT; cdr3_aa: CASSPTSPTDTDTQYF
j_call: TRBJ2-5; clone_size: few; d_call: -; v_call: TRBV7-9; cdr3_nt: TGTGCCAGCAGTCCCAACAATCCCCAAGAGACCCAGTACTTC; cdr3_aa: CASSPNNPQETQYF
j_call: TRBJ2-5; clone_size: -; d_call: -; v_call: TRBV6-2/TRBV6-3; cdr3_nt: TGTGCCAGCAGTGCCCTAAAGCGGAGCATCCAAGAGACCCAGTACTTC; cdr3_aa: CASSALKRSIQETQYF
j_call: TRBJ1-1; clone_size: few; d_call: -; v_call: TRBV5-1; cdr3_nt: TGCGCCAGCAGCCCCGGGGACCCACTGGCTACTGAAGCTTTCTTT; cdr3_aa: CASSPGDPLATEAFF
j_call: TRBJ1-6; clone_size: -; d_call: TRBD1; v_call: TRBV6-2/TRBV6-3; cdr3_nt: TGTGCCAGCAGGATCGACAGGGCGAATAATTCACCCCTCCACTTT; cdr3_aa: CASRIDRANNSPLHF
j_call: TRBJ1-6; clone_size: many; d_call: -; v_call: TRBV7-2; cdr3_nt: TGTGCCAGCAGCTTAGGTCGAGGACAGAATAATTCACCCCTCCACTTT; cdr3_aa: CASSLGRGQNNSPLHF
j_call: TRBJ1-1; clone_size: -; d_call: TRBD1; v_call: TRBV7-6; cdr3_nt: TGTGCCAGCAGCTTGCGGGGACAGGGGTACACTGAAGCTTTCTTT; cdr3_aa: CASSLRGQGYTEAFF
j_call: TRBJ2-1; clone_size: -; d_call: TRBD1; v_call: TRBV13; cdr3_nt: TGTGCCAGCAGCTCGGTGGACAGGGGGCGAGCATACGGCGAGCAGTTCTTC; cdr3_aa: CASSSVDRGRAYGEQFF
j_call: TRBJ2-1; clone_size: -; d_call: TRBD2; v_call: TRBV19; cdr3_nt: TGTGCCAGTAGTATCGGCCTAGCGGTCTACAATGAGCAGTTCTTC; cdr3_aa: CASSIGLAVYNEQFF
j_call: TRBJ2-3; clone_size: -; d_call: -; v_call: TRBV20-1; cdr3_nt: TGCAGTGCTAGAGATAGGGGGAATGTGGGAGATACGCAGTATTTT; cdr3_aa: CSARDRGNVGDTQYF
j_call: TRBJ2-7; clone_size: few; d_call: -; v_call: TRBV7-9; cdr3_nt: TGTGCCAGCAGCGGGGTCGGGACCTCAACCTACGAGCAGTACTTC; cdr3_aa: CASSGVGTSTYEQYF
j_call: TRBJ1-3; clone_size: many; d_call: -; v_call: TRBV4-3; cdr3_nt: TGCGCCAGCAGCCAGGGGGGAAACTCTGGAAACACCATATATTTT; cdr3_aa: CASSQGGNSGNTIYF
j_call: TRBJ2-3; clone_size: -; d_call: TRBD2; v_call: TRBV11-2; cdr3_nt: TGTGCCAGCAGCCCCGTTAGCGGGAGGGCCTTGGATACGCAGTATTTT; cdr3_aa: CASSPVSGRALDTQYF
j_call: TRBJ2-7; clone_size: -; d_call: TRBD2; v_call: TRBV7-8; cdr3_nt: TGTGCCAGCCGCGGGAGGGCCTACATCGGTCAGCAGTACTTC; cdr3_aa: CASRGRAYIGQQYF
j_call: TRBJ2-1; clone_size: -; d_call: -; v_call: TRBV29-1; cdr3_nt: TGCAGCGTTTTTACTGTCGGGAGCCCCGCGTACAATGAGCAGTTCTTC; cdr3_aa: CSVFTVGSPAYNEQFF
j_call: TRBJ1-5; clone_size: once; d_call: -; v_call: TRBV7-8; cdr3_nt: TGTGCCAGCAGCTTAGAGGGCGGGGGTTGGGATACGCAGCATTTT; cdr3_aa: CASSLEGGGWDTQHF
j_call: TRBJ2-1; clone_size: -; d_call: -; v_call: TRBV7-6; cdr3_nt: TGTGCTAGCAGCCCTTATAGGAGCATGGGGGGCAATGAGCAGTTCTTC; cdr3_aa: CASSPYRSMGGNEQFF
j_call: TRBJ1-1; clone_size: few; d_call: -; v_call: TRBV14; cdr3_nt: TGTGCCAGCAGCGGCTTTGGCAGGGCGACCACTGAAGCTTTCTTT; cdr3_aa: CASSGFGRATTEAFF
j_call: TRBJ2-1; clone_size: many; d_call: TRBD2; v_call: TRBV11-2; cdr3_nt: TGTGCCAGCAGCTTAGGCCGGACTAGTAAGTTCTTC; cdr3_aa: CASSLGRTSKFF
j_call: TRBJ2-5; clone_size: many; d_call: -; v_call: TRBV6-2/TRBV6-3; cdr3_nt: TGTGCCAGCAGTTCCCTCGACAGAGAAGAGACCCAGTACTTC; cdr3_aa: CASSSLDREETQYF
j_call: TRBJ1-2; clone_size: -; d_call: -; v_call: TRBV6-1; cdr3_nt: TGTGCCAGCAGTGAGCGGGGCTATGGCTACACCTTC; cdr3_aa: CASSERGYGYTF
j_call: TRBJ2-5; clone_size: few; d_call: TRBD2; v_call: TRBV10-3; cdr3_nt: TGTGCCATCAGTCCTAGCGGCCAAGAGACCCAGTACTTC; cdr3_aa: CAISPSGQETQYF
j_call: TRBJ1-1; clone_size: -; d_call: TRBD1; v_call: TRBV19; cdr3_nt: TGTGCCAGTCGGGCAGGGGGCTGGACTGAAGCTTTCTTT; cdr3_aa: CASRAGGWTEAFF
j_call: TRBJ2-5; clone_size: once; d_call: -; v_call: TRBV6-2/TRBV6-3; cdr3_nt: TGTGCCAGCAGTGACCCAAACAGATTTATCGAGACCCAGTACTTC; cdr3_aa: CASSDPNRFIETQYF
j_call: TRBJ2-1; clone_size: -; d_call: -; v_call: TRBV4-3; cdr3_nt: TGCGCCAGCAGCCAAGACAGAAGGGTCGGGGAGCAGTTCTTC; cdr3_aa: CASSQDRRVGEQFF
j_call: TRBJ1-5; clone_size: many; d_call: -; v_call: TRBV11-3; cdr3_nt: TGTGCCAGCAGCTGGGCTTGGGATCAGCCCCAGCATTTT; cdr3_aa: CASSWAWDQPQHF
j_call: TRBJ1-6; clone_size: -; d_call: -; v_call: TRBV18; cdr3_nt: TGTGCCAGCTCACAAGACAGCCCTTCACCCCTCCACTTT; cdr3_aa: CASSQDSPSPLHF
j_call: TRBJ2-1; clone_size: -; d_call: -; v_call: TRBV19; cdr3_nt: TGTGCCAGTAGTATCTGGGACTACAATGAGCAGTTCTTC; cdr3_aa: CASSIWDYNEQFF
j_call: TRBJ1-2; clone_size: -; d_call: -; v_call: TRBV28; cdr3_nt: TGTGCCAGCAGTACAGGGAGTCTATATGGCTACACCTTC; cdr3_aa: CASSTGSLYGYTF
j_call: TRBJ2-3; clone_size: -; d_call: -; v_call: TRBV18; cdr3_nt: TGTGCCAGCTCACCACAGAGCTTGACTGCTAGCACAGATACGCAGTATTTT; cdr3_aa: CASSPQSLTASTDTQYF
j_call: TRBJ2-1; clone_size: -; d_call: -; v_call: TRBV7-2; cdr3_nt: TGTGCCAGCAGAACGGACAATGAGCAGTTCTTC; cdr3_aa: CASRTDNEQFF
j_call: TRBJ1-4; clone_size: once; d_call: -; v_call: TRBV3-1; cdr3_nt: TGTGCCAGCAGCCCCCTAGGGTCCGGGGGTGTAAAACTGTTTTTT; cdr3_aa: CASSPLGSGGVKLFF
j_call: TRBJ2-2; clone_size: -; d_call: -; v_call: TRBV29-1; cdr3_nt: TGCAGCGTCCGGGACGGGAACACCGGGGAGCTGTTTTTT; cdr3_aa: CSVRDGNTGELFF
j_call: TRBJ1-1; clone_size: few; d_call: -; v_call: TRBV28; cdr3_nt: TGTGCCAGCAGTAAATCGGACGGGATCACTGAAGCTTTCTTT; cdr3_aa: CASSKSDGITEAFF
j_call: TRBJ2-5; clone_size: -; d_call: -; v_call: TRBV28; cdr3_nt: TGTGCCAGCAGTAGGGAGGCGAGCGTACCCGGAGAGACCCAGTACTTC; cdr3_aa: CASSREASVPGETQYF
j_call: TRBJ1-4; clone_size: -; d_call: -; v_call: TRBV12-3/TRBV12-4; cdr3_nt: TGTGCCAGCAGTCCGGACAGTCTTTTTGAAAAACTGTTTTTT; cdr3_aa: CASSPDSLFEKLFF
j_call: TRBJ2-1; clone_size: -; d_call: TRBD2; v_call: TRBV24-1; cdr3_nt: TGTGCCACCAGTGATGCTTCCGGGACTAGACTTTACAATGAGCAGTTCTTC; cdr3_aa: CATSDASGTRLYNEQFF
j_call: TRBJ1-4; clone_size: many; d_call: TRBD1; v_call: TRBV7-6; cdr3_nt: TGTGCCAGCAGCCCGACCACAGGGGGCGAAAAACTGTTTTTT; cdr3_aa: CASSPTTGGEKLFF
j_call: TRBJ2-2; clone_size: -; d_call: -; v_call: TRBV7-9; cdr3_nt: TGTGCCAGCAGCTTAGCACAGGGCAGAACCGGGGAGCTGTTTTTT; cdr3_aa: CASSLAQGRTGELFF
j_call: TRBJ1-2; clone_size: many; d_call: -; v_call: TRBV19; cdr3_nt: TGTGCCAGTAGTATGGATCAGGGATCCAATGGCTACACCTTC; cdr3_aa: CASSMDQGSNGYTF
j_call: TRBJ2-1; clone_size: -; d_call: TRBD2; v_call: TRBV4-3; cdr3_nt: TGCGCCAGCAGCCAGGTTGCCGGGACTAGCGGGAGCAATGAGCAGTTCTTC; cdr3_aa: CASSQVAGTSGSNEQFF
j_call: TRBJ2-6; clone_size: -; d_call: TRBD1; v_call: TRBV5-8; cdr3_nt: TGTGCCAGCAGCCGTTGGGGACAGGGGTCTGGGGCCAACGTCCTGACTTTC; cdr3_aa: CASSRWGQGSGANVLTF